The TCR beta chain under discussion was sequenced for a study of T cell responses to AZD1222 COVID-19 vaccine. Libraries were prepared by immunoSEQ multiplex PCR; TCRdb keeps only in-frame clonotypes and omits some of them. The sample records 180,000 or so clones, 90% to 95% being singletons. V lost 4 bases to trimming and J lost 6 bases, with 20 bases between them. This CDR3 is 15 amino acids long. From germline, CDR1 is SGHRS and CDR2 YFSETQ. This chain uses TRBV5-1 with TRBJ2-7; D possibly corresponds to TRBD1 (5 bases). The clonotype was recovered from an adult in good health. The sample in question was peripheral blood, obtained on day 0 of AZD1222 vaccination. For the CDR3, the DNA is TGCGCCAGCAGCGCATTTGAGGCAGGGTTGAGCGAGCAGTACTTC. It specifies CASSAFEAGLSEQYF.